Each of the 3 T cell receptor beta chains below was sequenced from the same sample in a study of T cell responses to AZD1222 COVID-19 vaccine (dated by TCRdb to the early 2020s). The label giving this sample's time point can be read as: baseline before first vaccination. To prepare the library, the immunoSEQ multiplex PCR assay was applied. This immuneACCESS table, as held by TCRdb, lists in-frame sequences with V and J called but not all clones. Of the missing ones, under half trace to an unresolved V gene in checked studies; the others have no known cause. The table for this sample lists approximately 89,000 clones; around 90% of them were counted only once. 5% to 5.5% of the sample is taken by the ten largest. Sequencing used peripheral blood, obtained on day 0 of AZD1222 vaccination. The receptor set was obtained from an adult in good health.

The V and J genes are TRBV9 and TRBJ2-2; D is undetermined. The V end was cut by 2 bases, the J end by 6 bases, with 5 bases between. The length of the CDR3 is 12 residues. Per germline, CDR1 SGDLS and CDR2 YYNGEE. The CDR3 protein is CASSVSSGELFF. The CDR3 DNA follows: TGTGCCAGCAGCGTTAGCTCCGGGGAGCTGTTTTTT.

V gene TRBV28 combines with J gene TRBJ2-7; TRBD2 matches at 11 bases. Germline values: CDR1 MDHEN, CDR2 SYDVKM. With V trimmed by 2 bases and J by 6 bases, 6 bases remained unmatched. This CDR3 has 15 amino acids. The CDR3 DNA reads TGTGCCAGCAGTTTAAGGGCTAGCGGGAGGTTCGAGCAGTACTTC. Protein: CASSLRASGRFEQYF. The full variable domain, completed using reference TRBV28 and TRBJ2-7, is DVKVTQSSRYLVKRTGEKVFLECVQDMDHENMFWYRQDPGLGLRLIYFSYDVKMKEKGDIPEGYSVSREKKERFSLILESASTNQTSMYLCASSLRASGRFEQYFGPGTRLTVT.

This clone occurred once. V gene TRBV27 combines with J gene TRBJ2-2; D could derive from TRBD1 or TRBD2 (5 bases each). Trimming cost V 5 bases and J 3 bases, with 16 bases left between them. CDR3 length: 16 amino acids. Germline V lookup: CDR1 MNHEY, CDR2 SMNVEV (reference sequence). The CDR3 loop is CASSGRGSSHTGELFF. The CDR3 nucleotides are TGTGCCAGCAGTGGACGGGGCAGCTCGCACACCGGGGAGCTGTTTTTT.